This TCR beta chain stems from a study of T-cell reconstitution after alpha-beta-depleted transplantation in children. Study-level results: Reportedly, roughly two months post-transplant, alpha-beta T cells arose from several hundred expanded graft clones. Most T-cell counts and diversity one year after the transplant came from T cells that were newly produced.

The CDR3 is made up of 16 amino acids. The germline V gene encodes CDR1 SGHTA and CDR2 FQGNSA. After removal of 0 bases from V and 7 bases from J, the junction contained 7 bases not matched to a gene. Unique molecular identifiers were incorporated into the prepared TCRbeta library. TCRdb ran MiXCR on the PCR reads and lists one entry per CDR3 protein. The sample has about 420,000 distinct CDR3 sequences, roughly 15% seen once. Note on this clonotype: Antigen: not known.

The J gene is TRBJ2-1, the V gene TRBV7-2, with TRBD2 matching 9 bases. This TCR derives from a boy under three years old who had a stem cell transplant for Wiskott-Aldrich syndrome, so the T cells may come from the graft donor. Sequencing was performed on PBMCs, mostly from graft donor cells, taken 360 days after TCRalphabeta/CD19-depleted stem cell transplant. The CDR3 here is CASSLAGGRAGNEQFF. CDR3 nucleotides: TGTGCCAGCAGCTTAGCGGGCGGGAGGGCCGGAAATGAGCAGTTCTTC.